These 27 T cell receptor beta chains came from one sample sequenced in a study of tumor-infiltrating lymphocytes in primary liver carcinoma (dated by TCRdb to about 2017). Total RNA and DNA were co-extracted from around 20-30 mg of bulk tissue with the AllPrep DNA/RNA mini kit, without cell sorting. The data were produced on an Illumina HiSeq 2500. A constant-region primer and ProtoScript II reverse transcriptase were used to reverse-transcribe TCRbeta-specific cDNA from around 480 ng total RNA. Three nested multiplex PCR rounds, following a slightly modified ARM-PCR procedure, were used to build the TCRbeta libraries. Each of the first two PCR rounds ran for about 10 cycles using multiplex TRBV1-TRBV30 forward primers together with a Cbeta reverse primer. TCRdb cleaned the public reads at Q25 with fastp, built clones with MiXCR and kept in-frame beta chains. Rows with one shared CDR3 protein collapse into an entry with the most common genes and DNA. This sample has 90,000 to 110,000 distinct CDR3 sequences in its table, and 80% to 85% of those were observed once. The biggest ten clones account for approximately 21% of the sample.

Material for sequencing was liver tumor tissue from sampling region 3. Interpreted using the paper, the cell subset or site label stands for: tumor region T3, left-lateral pole. All receptors come from a man in his forties or fifties with primary liver carcinoma and hepatitis B virus infection.

Concerning this clonotype itself: One junction end disagrees with the germline gene, perhaps due to a read error. This rearrangement joins TRBV6-5 to TRBJ2-5; possible D gene TRBD1, 5 bases. CDR1 and CDR2 (germline): MNHEY, SVGAGI. CDR3 length: 14 amino acids. This CDR3 reads CASSQQAWEETQYF. CDR3 DNA sequence: TGTGCGAGCAGCCAACAGGCGTGGGAAGAGACTCAGTACTTC.

This clonotype occurred once. A read error may produce the germline difference seen at one junction end. The chain is built from TRBV6-5 and TRBJ1-3; 8 nucleotides line up with TRBD1. CDR3 size: 18 residues. Germline CDR1 is MNHEY and CDR2 is SVGAGI. In nucleotides, the CDR3 is TGCCCCAGCAGCCACGGTCCGAGGACAGGGATCGCTGGAAACACCATATATTTT. Encoded protein: CPSSHGPRTGIAGNTIYF.

To note about this clonotype: At one end, the junction sequence differs from germline, possibly due to a read error. The V gene is TRBV4-2, the J gene TRBJ2-1, with 9 positions matching TRBD2. Germline V gene lookup returns CDR1 LGHNA and CDR2 YNFKEQ. The length of the CDR3 is 16 residues. CDR3 DNA: TGCGCCTGCAGCCAAGAGGTAGCGGGGGCCTACAATGAGCAGTTCTTC. Translating gives CACSQEVAGAYNEQFF.

In its sample, this clonotype was seen many times. This sequence may be a read error, since a much larger clone differs from it by one base. The chain uses TRBV6-1 and TRBJ2-5; D gene ambiguous. The CDR3 loop spans 11 amino acids. From germline, CDR1 is MNHNS and CDR2 SASEGT. V lost 4 bases and J 7 bases, leaving 7 bases between the germline ends. The CDR3 nucleotides read TGTGCCAGCAGTGCGTCACCGACCCAGTACTTC. The encoded protein is CASSASPTQYF.

Of note for this clonotype: Without the conserved terminal phenylalanine or tryptophan, this CDR3 likely stems from a read error. The chain employs TRBV29-1 and TRBJ1-2; D possibly corresponds to TRBD1 (6 bases). Trimming pared 6 bases from V and 2 bases from J, leaving 13 bases between. Looked up from germline, CDR1 is SQVTM and CDR2 is ANQGSEA. This CDR3 spans 13 amino acids. The CDR3 sequence: CSVGGRENYGYTT. The CDR3 DNA reads as TGCAGCGTCGGGGGCAGGGAAAACTATGGCTACACCACC.

As concerns this clonotype: An end of the junction does not agree with germline; a read error may underlie this. The CDR3 loop reads CASSHSGTGGYEQCF. The CDR3 DNA is TGCGCCAGCAGCCACTCCGGGACAGGGGGCTACGAGCAGTGTTTC. The chain links TRBV4-3 to TRBJ2-7; 12 bases map to TRBD1. Looked up from germline, CDR1 is LGHNA and CDR2 is YSLEER. The CDR3 sequence is 15 residues long.

The count of this clonotype is one. As the CDR3 is not closed by the conserved phenylalanine or tryptophan, this likely results from a read error. The chain links TRBV6-2 or TRBV6-3 to TRBJ2-7; D gene ambiguous. The CDR3 covers 13 residues. Per the germline V gene, CDR1 is MNHEY and CDR2 is SVGEGT. The CDR3 DNA is TGTGTCAGCAGATACGAGGTACCCTACGAGCAGTACCTG. It is translated as CVSRYEVPYEQYL.

Turning to this clonotype: As the CDR3 is not closed by the conserved phenylalanine or tryptophan, this likely results from a read error. It is unclear where the CDR3 begins or ends on the DNA, so no DNA is shown, and the CDR3 is as TCRdb lists it. The rearrangement joins TRBV14 to TRBJ1-6; the table names TRBD1, a call not compared with the DNA. The CDR3 spans 14 amino acids, including both terminal residues. Germline V gene lookup returns CDR1 SGHDN and CDR2 FVKESK. The CDR3 protein is CVRRHSGENSPPHC.

In its sample, this clonotype was seen many times. This sequence joins TRBV14 and TRBJ2-7; D remains unclear. CDR1 is SGHDN, CDR2 FVKESK, per germline. Trimming stripped 5 bases from V and 6 bases from J, with 8 bases between. The CDR3 totals 11 residues. CDR3 in amino acids: CASSRDREQYF. CDR3 coding DNA: TGTGCCAGCAGCAGAGACCGCGAGCAGTACTTC.

With respect to this clonotype: The junction does not match germline at one end; this may be a read error. This chain uses TRBV11-2 with TRBJ2-3; TRBD2 is a possible D gene (5 bases). The CDR3 covers 14 residues. Germline loops: CDR1 SGHAT, CDR2 FQNNGV. The CDR3 DNA reads TGTGCAAGCTGGGTGAAGGGTGAGGGAGATATGCAGTATTTT. Encoded protein: CASWVKGEGDMQYF.

This clonotype was seen ten or more times. The chain is built from TRBV6-5 and TRBJ2-1, with 11 positions matching TRBD2. Looked up from germline, CDR1 is MNHEY and CDR2 is SVGAGI. Losses at the gene ends were 6 bases for V and 3 bases for J; bases not matched to a gene: 4. This CDR3 has 15 amino acids. The CDR3 bases are TGTGCCAGCAGCTCACTAGCGGGAGACTACAATGAGCAGTTCTTC. It encodes CASSSLAGDYNEQFF.

This clonotype was detected a few times. The chain links TRBV12-3 or TRBV12-4 to TRBJ2-3; D may be TRBD2 (5 bases). V dropped 4 bases and J dropped 2 bases, with 19 bases sitting between them. CDR3 size: 17 residues. CDR3 loop: CASSSITAGSDTDTQYF. For the CDR3, the DNA is TGTGCCAGCAGTTCAATTACCGCGGGCTCAGACACAGATACGCAGTATTTT.

With regard to this clonotype: A junction end diverges from the germline sequence, so it may reflect a read error. The rearrangement uses TRBV11-1 and TRBJ2-1, with 12 bases that match TRBD2. In germline, CDR1 is SGHAT, CDR2 FQDESV (reference sequence). CDR3 length: 14 residues. Written as DNA, the CDR3 is TGCGCCAGCAGTCCGAGACTAGCGGGAGTGCTGCAGTTCTTC. This translates into CASSPRLAGVLQFF. Full variable domain (outside the CDR3, taken from reference TRBV11-1 and TRBJ2-1): EAEVAQSPRYKITEKSQAVAFWCDPISGHATLYWYRQILGQGPELLVQFQDESVVDDSQLPKDRFSAERLKGVDSTLKIQPAELGDSAMYLCASSPRLAGVLQFFGPGTRLTVL.

As regards this clonotype: The CDR3 end shows no conserved phenylalanine or tryptophan, and so a read error is likely. The chain is built from TRBV11-2 and TRBJ1-2; D is undetermined. The V end was cut by 0 bases, the J end by 8 bases, with 19 bases between. Germline V gene data show CDR1 as SGHAT and CDR2 as FQNNGV. CDR3 length: 16 amino acids. The CDR3 loop is CASSLDSVPYSRGYTL. The CDR3 DNA follows: TGTGCCAGCAGCTTAGATTCGGTACCCTATTCTCGAGGCTACACCCTA.

For this clonotype: The conserved phenylalanine or tryptophan is not found at the CDR3 terminus, so this likely reflects a read error. The gene calls are TRBV10-3 and TRBJ1-3; unclear D gene. V dropped 5 bases and J dropped 3 bases, with 8 bases sitting between them. CDR1 and CDR2 (germline): ENHRY, SYGVKD. The CDR3 totals 13 residues. The CDR3 spells CAISHGSGNTIYS. The CDR3 nucleotides are TGTGCCATCAGTCATGGGAGTGGAAACACCATATATTCT.

Worth noting for this clonotype: Sequence at one end of the junction differs from germline and may be a read error. The chain couples TRBV29-1 to TRBJ1-1; a weak D match, TRBD1 (5 bases). This CDR3 is built from 13 residues. Germline lookup yields CDR1 SQVTM and CDR2 ANQGSEA. CDR3 sequence: CIVEDDSSTEAFF. For the CDR3, the DNA is TGCATCGTTGAGGACGACAGCAGCACTGAAGCTTTCTTT.

The table lists this clonotype with a few counts. A read error may explain this, as a much larger clone is one base away. This chain uses TRBV28 with TRBJ2-1; D is perhaps TRBD1 (6 bases). This CDR3 is 14 amino acids long. From germline, CDR1 is MDHEN and CDR2 SYDVKM. The CDR3 DNA is TGTGCCAACAGTTTAGGGGGTTTCGACAATGAGCAGTTCTTC. Encoded protein: CANSLGGFDNEQFF.

The chain carries TRBV11-2 and TRBJ2-1; 8 nucleotides match TRBD2. The ends lost 10 bases at V and 2 bases at J; junction bases unmatched: 16. From germline, CDR1 is SGHAT and CDR2 FQNNGV. This CDR3 spans 17 amino acids. For the CDR3, the DNA is TGTGCCAACAGGTTGATAGGACTAGCTGGCCCCTACAATGAGCAGTTCTTC. Translating it yields CANRLIGLAGPYNEQFF. Full variable domain (rest looked up from reference TRBV11-2 and TRBJ2-1): EAGVAQSPRYKIIEKRQSVAFWCNPISGHATLYWYQQILGQGPKLLIQFQNNGVVDDSQLPKDRFSAERLKGVDSTLKIQPAKLEDSAVYLCANRLIGLAGPYNEQFFGPGTRLTVL.

The chain has TRBV5-5 and TRBJ1-5, with D possibly matching TRBD1 (5 bases). This CDR3 spans 16 amino acids. Germline V CDR1 and CDR2: SGHKS, YYEKEE (reference sequence). V was shortened by 3 bases and J by 3 bases, with 16 bases between the two germline ends. The CDR3 bases are TGTGCCAGCAGCTCATTAACAGGAAGGGACAATCAGCCCCAGCATTTT. Protein sequence: CASSSLTGRDNQPQHF.

V is TRBV10-3 and J is TRBJ1-2, with D perhaps matching TRBD1 (5 bases). Trimming removed 3 bases from V and 2 bases from J, with 13 bases in between. The CDR3 consists of 15 residues. Germline CDR1 reads ENHRY; CDR2 reads SYGVKD. The CDR3 DNA follows: TGTGCCATCAGTGACTCGACAGTCCGCAACTATGGCTACACCTTC. Translation gives CAISDSTVRNYGYTF.

Regarding this clonotype: A read error may account for a junction end that differs from germline. The gene calls are TRBV5-5 and TRBJ2-5; no clear D gene. The CDR3 is made up of 12 amino acids. From germline, CDR1 is SGHKS and CDR2 YYEKEE (reference sequence). CDR3 sequence reads: CVSSLDTETQYF. In nucleotides, the CDR3 is TGTGTCAGCAGCTTGGATACAGAGACCCAATACTTC.

With regard to this clonotype: A junction boundary mismatches the germline segment, possibly from a read error. V gene TRBV11-2 combines with J gene TRBJ2-3; TRBD2 matches 8 bases. The CDR3 spans 16 residues. Germline V CDR1 and CDR2: SGHAT, FQNNGV. The CDR3 loop reads CVSSLQAGVRTDTQYF. CDR3 bases: TGTGTCAGCAGCCTACAAGCGGGAGTCAGGACAGATACGCAGTATTTT. The variable domain in full, completed from reference TRBV11-2 and TRBJ2-3, reads EAGVAQSPRYKIIEKRQSVAFWCNPISGHATLYWYQQILGQGPKLLIQFQNNGVVDDSQLPKDRFSAERLKGVDSTLKIQPAKLEDSAVYLCVSSLQAGVRTDTQYFGPGTRLTVL.

A note on this clonotype: The CDR3 does not close with the conserved phenylalanine or tryptophan, likely indicating a read error. The J gene is TRBJ2-1, the V gene TRBV6-1; 12 bases map to TRBD2. Germline CDR1 is MNHNS and CDR2 is SASEGT. The CDR3 loop spans 16 amino acids. The CDR3 is CGSSTLTSGRSHEQFI. CDR3 bases: TGTGGCAGCAGTACCTTGACTAGCGGGAGAAGCCATGAGCAGTTCATC.

A remark on this clonotype: This is likely a read error, given that the CDR3 carries no conserved phenylalanine or tryptophan at its end. The limits of the CDR3 on the DNA are not certain, so only TCRdb's listed CDR3 is given. This chain joins TRBV12-3 or TRBV12-4 and TRBJ1-1. From its first to its last residue, the CDR3 has 11 amino acids. The CDR3 is CASSLTTEAYV.

J is TRBJ2-3 and V is TRBV29-1; 9 positions agree with TRBD2. CDR3 length: 14 residues. Germline V gene data show CDR1 as SQVTM and CDR2 as ANQGSEA. The CDR3, as DNA: TGCGGCGCTGAGGGTAGCGGGGGTGCAGATACGCAGTATTTT. It yields the protein CGAEGSGGADTQYF.

On this clonotype itself: At one boundary the junction diverges from the germline segment, which might be a read error. This rearrangement joins TRBV5-1 to TRBJ2-3, with D hard to call. The CDR3 runs 15 residues. Germline V gene data show CDR1 as SGHRS and CDR2 as YFSETQ. For the CDR3, the DNA is TGCGCCAGCAGCTCGGCCAGCGCCAGCACAGATATGCAGTATTTT. Protein: CASSSASASTDMQYF.

Regarding this clonotype: Sequence at one end of the junction differs from germline and may be a read error. The rearrangement joins TRBV7-8 to TRBJ1-1; D not certain. The CDR3 loop spans 13 amino acids. Germline values: CDR1 SGHVS, CDR2 FQNEAQ. The CDR3 is CASSHQRNTEDFF. The CDR3 DNA sequence: TGTGCCAGCAGCCATCAGAGGAATACTGAAGATTTCTTT.